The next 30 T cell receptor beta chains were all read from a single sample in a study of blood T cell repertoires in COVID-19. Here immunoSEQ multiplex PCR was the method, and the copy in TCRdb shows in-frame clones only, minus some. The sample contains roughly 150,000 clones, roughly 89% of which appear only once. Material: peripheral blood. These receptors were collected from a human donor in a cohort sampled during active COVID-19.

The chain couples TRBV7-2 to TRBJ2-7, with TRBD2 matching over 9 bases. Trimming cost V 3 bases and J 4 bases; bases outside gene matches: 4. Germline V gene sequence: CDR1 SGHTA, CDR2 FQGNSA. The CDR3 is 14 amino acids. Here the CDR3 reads CASSLERGVYEQYF. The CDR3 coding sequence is TGTGCCAGCAGCTTGGAGCGGGGGGTATACGAGCAGTACTTC.

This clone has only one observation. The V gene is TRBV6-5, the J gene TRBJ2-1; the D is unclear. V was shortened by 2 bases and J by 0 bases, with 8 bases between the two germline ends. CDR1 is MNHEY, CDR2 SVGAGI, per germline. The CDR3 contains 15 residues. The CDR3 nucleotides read TGTGCCAGCAGTTACCCCGGTAGCTCCTACAATGAGCAGTTCTTC. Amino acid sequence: CASSYPGSSYNEQFF.

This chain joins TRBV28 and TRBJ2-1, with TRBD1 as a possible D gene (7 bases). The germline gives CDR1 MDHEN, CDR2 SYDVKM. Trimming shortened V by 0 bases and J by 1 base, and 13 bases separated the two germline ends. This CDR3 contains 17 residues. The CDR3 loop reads CASSLWGGQQSYNEQFF. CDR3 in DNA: TGTGCCAGCAGTTTATGGGGGGGACAGCAGTCCTACAATGAGCAGTTCTTC.

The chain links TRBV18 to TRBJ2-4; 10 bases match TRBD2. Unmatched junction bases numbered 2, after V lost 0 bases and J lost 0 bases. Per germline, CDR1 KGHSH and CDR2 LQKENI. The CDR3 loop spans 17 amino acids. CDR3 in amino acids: CASSPPGLAIAKNIQYF. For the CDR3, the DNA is TGTGCCAGCTCACCACCGGGACTAGCGATAGCCAAAAACATTCAGTACTTC.

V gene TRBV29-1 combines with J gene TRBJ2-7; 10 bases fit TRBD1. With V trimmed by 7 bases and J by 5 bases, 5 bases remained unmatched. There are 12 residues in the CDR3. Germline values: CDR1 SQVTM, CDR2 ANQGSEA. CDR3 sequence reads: CSARDRGNEQYF. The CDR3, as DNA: TGCAGCGCCAGGGACAGGGGAAACGAGCAGTACTTC.

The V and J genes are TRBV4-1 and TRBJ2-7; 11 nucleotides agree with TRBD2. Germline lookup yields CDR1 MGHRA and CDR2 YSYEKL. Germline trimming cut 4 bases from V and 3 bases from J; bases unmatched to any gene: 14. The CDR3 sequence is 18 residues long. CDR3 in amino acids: CASSLGASGRPHFYEQYF. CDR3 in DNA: TGCGCCAGCAGCCTTGGGGCTAGCGGGAGGCCTCACTTCTACGAGCAGTACTTC.

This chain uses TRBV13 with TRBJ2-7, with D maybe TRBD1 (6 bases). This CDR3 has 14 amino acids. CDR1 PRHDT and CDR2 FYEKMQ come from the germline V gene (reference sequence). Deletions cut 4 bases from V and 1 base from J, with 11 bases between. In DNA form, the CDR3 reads TGTGCCAGCAGCTACCGGACAGAGTCCTACGAGCAGTACTTC. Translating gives CASSYRTESYEQYF. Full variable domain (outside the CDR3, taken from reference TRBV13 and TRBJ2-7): AAGVIQSPRHLIKEKRETATLKCYPIPRHDTVYWYQQGPGQDPQFLISFYEKMQSDKGSIPDRFSAQQFSDYHSELNMSSLELGDSALYFCASSYRTESYEQYFGPGTRLTVT.

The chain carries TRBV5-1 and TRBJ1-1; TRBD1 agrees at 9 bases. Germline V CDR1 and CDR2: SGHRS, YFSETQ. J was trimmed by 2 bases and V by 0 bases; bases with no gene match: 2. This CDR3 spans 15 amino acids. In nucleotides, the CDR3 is TGCGCCAGCAGCTTGGGGACAGGGGTTAACACTGAAGCTTTCTTT. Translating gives CASSLGTGVNTEAFF.

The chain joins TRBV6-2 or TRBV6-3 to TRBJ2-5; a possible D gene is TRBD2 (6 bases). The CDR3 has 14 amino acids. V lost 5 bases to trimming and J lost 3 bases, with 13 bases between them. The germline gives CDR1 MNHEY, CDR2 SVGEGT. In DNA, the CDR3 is TGTGCCAGCAGTGCGGACTATCCCAAAGAGACCCAGTACTTC. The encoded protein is CASSADYPKETQYF.

CDR3 DNA: TGTGCCACCAGTGACCCCGGGACAGGGGGCCGCACTAATGAAAAACTGTTTTTT. Protein sequence: CATSDPGTGGRTNEKLFF. The chain recombines TRBV24-1 with TRBJ1-4; 12 bases fit TRBD1. This CDR3 comprises 18 residues. V lost 4 bases, J lost 2 bases, and 7 bases stayed unmatched. The V gene's germline CDR1 is KGHDR and CDR2 SFDVKD.

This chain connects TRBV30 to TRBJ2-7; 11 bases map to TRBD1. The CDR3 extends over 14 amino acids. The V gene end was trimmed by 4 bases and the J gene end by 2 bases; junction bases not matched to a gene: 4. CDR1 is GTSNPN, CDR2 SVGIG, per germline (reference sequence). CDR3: CAWKGGQGAYEQYF. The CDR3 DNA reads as TGTGCCTGGAAGGGGGGACAGGGGGCCTACGAGCAGTACTTC.

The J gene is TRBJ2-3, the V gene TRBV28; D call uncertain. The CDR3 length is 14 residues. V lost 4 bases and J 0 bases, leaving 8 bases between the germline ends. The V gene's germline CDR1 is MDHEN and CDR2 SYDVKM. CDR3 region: CASSSQLSTDTQYF. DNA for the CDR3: TGTGCCAGCAGTTCCCAACTTAGCACAGATACGCAGTATTTT.

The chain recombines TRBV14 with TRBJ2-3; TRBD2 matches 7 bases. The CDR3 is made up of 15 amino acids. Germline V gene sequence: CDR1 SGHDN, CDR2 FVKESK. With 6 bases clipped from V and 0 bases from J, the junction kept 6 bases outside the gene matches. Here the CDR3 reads CASRARGSSTDTQYF. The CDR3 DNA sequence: TGTGCCAGCAGAGCGCGCGGGAGCAGCACAGATACGCAGTATTTT.

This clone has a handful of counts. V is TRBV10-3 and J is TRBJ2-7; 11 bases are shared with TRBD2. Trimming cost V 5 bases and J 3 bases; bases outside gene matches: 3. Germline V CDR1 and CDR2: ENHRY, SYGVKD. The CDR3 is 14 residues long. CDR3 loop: CAISPGTSGYEQYF. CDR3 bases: TGTGCCATCAGTCCCGGGACTAGCGGCTACGAGCAGTACTTC.

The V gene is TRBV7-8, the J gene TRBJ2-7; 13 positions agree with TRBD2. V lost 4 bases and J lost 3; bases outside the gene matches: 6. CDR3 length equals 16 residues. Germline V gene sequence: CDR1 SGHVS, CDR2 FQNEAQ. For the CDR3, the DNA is TGTGCCAGCAGCTCCCGGACTAGCGGGGGCCTCTACGAGCAGTACTTC. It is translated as CASSSRTSGGLYEQYF.

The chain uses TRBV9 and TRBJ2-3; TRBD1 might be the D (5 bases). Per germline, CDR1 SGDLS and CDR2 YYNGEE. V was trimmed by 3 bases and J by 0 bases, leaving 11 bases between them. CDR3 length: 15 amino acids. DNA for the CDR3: TGTGCCAGCAGCGCGACAGTTCTTAGCACAGATACGCAGTATTTT. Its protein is CASSATVLSTDTQYF.

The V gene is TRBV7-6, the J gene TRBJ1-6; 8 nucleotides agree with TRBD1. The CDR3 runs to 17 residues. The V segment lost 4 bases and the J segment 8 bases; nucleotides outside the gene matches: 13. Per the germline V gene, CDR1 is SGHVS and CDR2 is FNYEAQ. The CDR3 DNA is TGTGCCAGCAGCTCGCCACCTGGACAGGGAGGGTATTCACCCCTCCACTTT. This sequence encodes CASSSPPGQGGYSPLHF.

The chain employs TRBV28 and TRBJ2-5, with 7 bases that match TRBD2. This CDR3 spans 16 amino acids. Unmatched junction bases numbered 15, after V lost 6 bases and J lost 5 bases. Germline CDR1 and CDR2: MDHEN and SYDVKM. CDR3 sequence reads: CASRGDLPGGTETQYF. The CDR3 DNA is TGTGCCAGCAGGGGGGACTTGCCGGGGGGAACGGAGACCCAGTACTTC.

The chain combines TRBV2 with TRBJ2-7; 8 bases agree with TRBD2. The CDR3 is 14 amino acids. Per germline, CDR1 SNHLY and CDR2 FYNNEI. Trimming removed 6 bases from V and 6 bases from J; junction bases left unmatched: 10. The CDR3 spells CASSSKREQSEQYF. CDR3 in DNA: TGTGCCAGCAGCTCTAAGCGGGAGCAAAGCGAGCAGTACTTC.

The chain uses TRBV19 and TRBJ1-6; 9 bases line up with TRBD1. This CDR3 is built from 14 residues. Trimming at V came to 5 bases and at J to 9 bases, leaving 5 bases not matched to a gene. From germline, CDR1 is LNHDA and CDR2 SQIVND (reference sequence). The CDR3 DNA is TGTGCCAGTAGTTTACAGGGGGCAGGTTCACCCCTCCACTTT. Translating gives CASSLQGAGSPLHF.

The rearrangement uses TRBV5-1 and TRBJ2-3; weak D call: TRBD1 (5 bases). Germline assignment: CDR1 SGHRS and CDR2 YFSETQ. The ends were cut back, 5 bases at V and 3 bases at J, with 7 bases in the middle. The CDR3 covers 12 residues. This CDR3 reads CASRGLTDTQYF. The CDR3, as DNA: TGCGCCAGCAGGGGGCTTACAGATACGCAGTATTTT.

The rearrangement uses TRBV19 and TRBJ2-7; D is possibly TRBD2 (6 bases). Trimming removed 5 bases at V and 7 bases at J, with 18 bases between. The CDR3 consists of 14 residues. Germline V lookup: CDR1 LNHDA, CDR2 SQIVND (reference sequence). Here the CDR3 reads CASSRGTPAEEQYF. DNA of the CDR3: TGTGCCAGTAGTCGGGGGACGCCCGCTGAGGAGCAGTACTTC.

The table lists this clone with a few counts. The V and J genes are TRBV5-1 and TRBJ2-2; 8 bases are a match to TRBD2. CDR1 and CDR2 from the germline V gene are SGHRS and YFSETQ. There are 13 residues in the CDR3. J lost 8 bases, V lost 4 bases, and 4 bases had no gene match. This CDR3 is CASSDGTSGELFF. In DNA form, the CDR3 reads TGCGCCAGCAGCGACGGGACTAGTGGGGAGCTGTTTTTT. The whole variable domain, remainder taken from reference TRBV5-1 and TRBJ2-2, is KAGVTQTPRYLIKTRGQQVTLSCSPISGHRSVSWYQQTPGQGLQFLFEYFSETQRNKGNFPGRFSGRQFSNSRSEMNVSTLELGDSALYLCASSDGTSGELFFGEGSRLTVL.

CDR3 amino acids: CASRLTGTYEQYF. The CDR3 DNA is TGTGCCAGCAGGCTGACAGGGACCTACGAGCAGTACTTC. The rearrangement joins TRBV6-6 to TRBJ2-7, with 7 bases lining up with TRBD1. J gave up 2 bases and V 6 bases, and 4 bases lay outside the gene matches. This CDR3 is 13 amino acids long. The germline V gene encodes CDR1 MNHNY and CDR2 SVGAGI (reference sequence).

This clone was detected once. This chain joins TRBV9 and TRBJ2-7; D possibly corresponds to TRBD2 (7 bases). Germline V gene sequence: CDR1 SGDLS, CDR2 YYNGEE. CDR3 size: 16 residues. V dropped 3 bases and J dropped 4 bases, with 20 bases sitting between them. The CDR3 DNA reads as TGTGCCAGCAGCGAGGACACAGGGACTAACCCTTACGAGCAGTACTTC. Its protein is CASSEDTGTNPYEQYF.

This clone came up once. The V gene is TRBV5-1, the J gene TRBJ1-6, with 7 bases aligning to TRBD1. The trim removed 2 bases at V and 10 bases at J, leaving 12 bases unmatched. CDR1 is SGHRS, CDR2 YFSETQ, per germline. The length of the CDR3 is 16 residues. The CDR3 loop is CASSLTGESTRSPLHF. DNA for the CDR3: TGCGCCAGCAGCTTAACAGGGGAATCCACAAGATCACCCCTCCACTTT.

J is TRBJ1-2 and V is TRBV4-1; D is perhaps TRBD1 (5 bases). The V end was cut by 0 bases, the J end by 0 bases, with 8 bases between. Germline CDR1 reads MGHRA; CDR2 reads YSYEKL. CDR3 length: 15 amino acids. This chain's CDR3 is CASSQEGGSNYGYTF. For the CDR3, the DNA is TGCGCCAGCAGCCAAGAGGGGGGTTCTAACTATGGCTACACCTTC.

CDR3 region: CASSPVQGYQETQYF. Written as DNA, the CDR3 is TGTGCCAGCAGTCCCGTACAGGGGTACCAAGAGACCCAGTACTTC. The chain combines TRBV28 with TRBJ2-5, with TRBD1 identical over 7 bases. The junction had 6 bases not matched to a gene; V was cut back by 5 bases and J by 0 bases. Germline V gene sequence: CDR1 MDHEN, CDR2 SYDVKM. The CDR3 spans 15 residues. The full variable domain, in which reference TRBV28 and TRBJ2-5 provide the parts outside the CDR3, is DVKVTQSSRYLVKRTGEKVFLECVQDMDHENMFWYRQDPGLGLRLIYFSYDVKMKEKGDIPEGYSVSREKKERFSLILESASTNQTSMYLCASSPVQGYQETQYFGPGTRLLVL.

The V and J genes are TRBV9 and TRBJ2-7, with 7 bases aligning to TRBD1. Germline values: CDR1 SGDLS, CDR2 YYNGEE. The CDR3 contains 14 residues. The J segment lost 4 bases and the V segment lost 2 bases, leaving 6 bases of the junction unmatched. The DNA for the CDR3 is TGTGCCAGCAGCGTTGGGACAGAGCCATACGAGCAGTACTTC. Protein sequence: CASSVGTEPYEQYF. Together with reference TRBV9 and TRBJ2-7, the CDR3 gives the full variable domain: DSGVTQTPKHLITATGQRVTLRCSPRSGDLSVYWYQQSLDQGLQFLIQYYNGEERAKGNILERFSAQQFPDLHSELNLSSLELGDSALYFCASSVGTEPYEQYFGPGTRLTVT.

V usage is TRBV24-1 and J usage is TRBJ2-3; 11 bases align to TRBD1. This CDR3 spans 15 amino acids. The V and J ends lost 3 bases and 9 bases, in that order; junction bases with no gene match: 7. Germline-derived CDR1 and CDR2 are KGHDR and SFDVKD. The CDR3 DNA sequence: TGTGCCACCAGTGATCCCTGGGACAGGGGGAAGACGCAGTATTTT. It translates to CATSDPWDRGKTQYF.